These 29 T cell receptor beta chains originate from one sample sequenced in a study of CD8+CD57+ T cells in acquired aplastic anemia. Patients selected for sequencing had displayed CD8+CD57+ cell expansion by flow cytometry. Genomic DNA acted as the template from which TCR beta VDJ combination and CDR3 sequence profiling were carried out. Each CDR3 protein is one row after TCRdb ran MiXCR on the reads. In the table there are 150,000 or so distinct CDR3 sequences, roughly half of which are singletons. The sample comprised sorted CD4+, CD8+, or CD8+CD57+ T cells (not recorded which) from PBMCs. These receptors originate from a human donor with aplastic anemia.

This clonotype was found many times. This chain uses TRBV7-6 with TRBJ2-2; D possibly corresponds to TRBD2 (6 bases). V was trimmed by 5 bases and J by 6 bases, leaving 16 bases between them. The CDR3 spans 15 residues. Germline V gene data show CDR1 as SGHVS and CDR2 as FNYEAQ. The CDR3 sequence: CASSPGRSGAGELFF. For the CDR3, the DNA is TGTGCCAGCAGCCCCGGCAGGTCGGGGGCCGGGGAGCTGTTTTTT.

This clonotype was counted a few times. V and J are TRBV7-8 and TRBJ2-7, with D perhaps matching TRBD1 (5 bases). V lost 2 bases, J lost 6 bases, and 8 bases lay in between. Per germline, CDR1 SGHVS and CDR2 FQNEAQ. The CDR3 is 12 amino acids. The CDR3 DNA reads as TGTGCCAGCAGCTTAAATGGGGCCGAGCAGTACTTC. Its protein product is CASSLNGAEQYF.

This clonotype turned up a few times. The J gene is TRBJ2-3, the V gene TRBV27; 7 bases line up with TRBD2. Germline values: CDR1 MNHEY, CDR2 SMNVEV (reference sequence). The CDR3 covers 14 residues. V was pared by 3 bases and J by 3 bases, with 3 bases of the junction left unmatched. CDR3 protein: CASSLGGRTDTQYF. For the CDR3, the DNA is TGTGCCAGCAGTTTGGGAGGGCGAACAGATACGCAGTATTTT.

This chain links TRBV2 with TRBJ1-6, with D possibly matching TRBD1 (5 bases). Trimming removed 0 bases at V and 7 bases at J, with 10 bases between. Germline CDR1 and CDR2: SNHLY and FYNNEI. This CDR3 has 15 residues. The CDR3 is CASSEAWGENSPLHF. DNA of the CDR3: TGTGCCAGCAGTGAAGCTTGGGGGGAAAATTCACCCCTCCACTTT.

The rearrangement uses TRBV20-1 and TRBJ2-1; TRBD2 matches 12 bases. The length of the CDR3 is 15 residues. J gave up 2 bases and V 4 bases, and 3 bases lay outside the gene matches. The germline V gene has CDR1 DFQATT and CDR2 SNEGSKA (reference sequence). The CDR3 nucleotides read TGCAGTGCTACGACTAGCGGGAGCGCCTACAATGAGCAGTTCTTC. Translation gives CSATTSGSAYNEQFF.

This clonotype was seen many times. The chain is built from TRBV4-2 and TRBJ2-5; 7 nucleotides agree with TRBD1. There are 14 residues in the CDR3. The germline V gene encodes CDR1 LGHNA and CDR2 YNFKEQ. Trimming took 3 bases from V and 1 from J; bases not matched to a gene: 2. The CDR3 DNA reads TGTGCCAGCAGCCATCGACAGGGCCAAGAGACCCAGTACTTC. It translates to CASSHRQGQETQYF.

This clonotype was seen ten or more times. This chain uses TRBV20-1 with TRBJ1-4, with a weak D call TRBD1 (6 bases). This CDR3 is 11 amino acids long. Trimming removed 3 bases at V and 13 bases at J, with 12 bases between. The germline gives CDR1 DFQATT, CDR2 SNEGSKA (reference sequence). DNA for the CDR3: TGCAGTGCTAGGGACAGCCGGAGACTGTTTTTT. Residues: CSARDSRRLFF.

The sample holds many counts of this clonotype. The CDR3 spells CASRGDRVTEAFF. The CDR3 DNA sequence: TGTGCCAGCAGAGGGGACAGGGTTACTGAAGCTTTCTTT. V usage is TRBV7-9 and J usage is TRBJ1-1, with TRBD1 matching 9 bases. Germline CDR1 reads SEHNR; CDR2 reads FQNEAQ (reference sequence). CDR3 length: 13 amino acids. The trim removed 6 bases at V and 5 bases at J, leaving 4 bases unmatched.

The rearrangement joins TRBV20-1 to TRBJ2-3; no definite D call. This CDR3 region has 12 residues. V was clipped by 4 bases and J by 4 bases, with 9 bases between them. Germline assignment: CDR1 DFQATT and CDR2 SNEGSKA (reference sequence). This CDR3 reads CSAIAAPDTQYF. The DNA of the CDR3 is TGCAGTGCTATCGCCGCGCCAGATACGCAGTATTTT.

This chain uses TRBV2 with TRBJ1-2; a possible D gene is TRBD1 (6 bases). Trimming removed 5 bases from V and 2 bases from J, with 12 bases in between. CDR1 and CDR2 (germline): SNHLY, FYNNEI. The CDR3 is 14 amino acids. The CDR3 region has the DNA TGTGCCAGCAGTACAGGACAGATCAACTATGGCTACACCTTC. Its protein is CASSTGQINYGYTF. The full variable domain, its missing parts supplied by reference TRBV2 and TRBJ1-2, is EPEVTQTPSHQVTQMGQEVILRCVPISNHLYFYWYRQILGQKVEFLVSFYNNEISEKSEIFDDQFSVERPDGSNFTLKIRSTKLEDSAMYFCASSTGQINYGYTFGSGTRLTVV.

In this sample, this clonotype turned up once. A much larger clone is a single base away; this may be a read error. CDR3 residues: CASSLGIGENTEAFF. DNA for the CDR3: TGTGCCAGCAGTTTAGGGATAGGGGAGAACACTGAAGCTTTCTTT. V and J are TRBV12-3 or TRBV12-4 and TRBJ1-1; a possible D gene is TRBD1 (5 bases). The CDR3 runs 15 residues. V was pared by 1 base and J by 1 base, with 10 bases between.

The rearrangement uses TRBV15 and TRBJ2-7, with 7 positions matching TRBD1. This CDR3 comprises 15 residues. The ends lost 3 bases at V and 0 bases at J; junction bases unmatched: 5. Germline loops: CDR1 LNHNV, CDR2 YYDKDF (reference sequence). CDR3 sequence (DNA): TGTGCCACCAGCAGGACGACAGGGAGCTCCTACGAGCAGTACTTC. Translated: CATSRTTGSSYEQYF.

V is TRBV19 and J is TRBJ2-1, with D perhaps matching TRBD1 (7 bases). The V end lost 3 bases, the J end lost 5 bases, and 8 bases lay between the germline ends. Per germline, CDR1 LNHDA and CDR2 SQIVND (reference sequence). CDR3 size: 13 residues. The DNA for the CDR3 is TGTGCCAGTAGTATCAGGGGGGACAATGAGCAGTTCTTC. Translating it yields CASSIRGDNEQFF.

This clonotype was observed once. The chain employs TRBV19 and TRBJ2-1, with 11 bases matching TRBD1. Losses at the gene ends were 9 bases for V and 7 bases for J; bases not matched to a gene: 11. The CDR3 is made up of 15 amino acids. Germline CDR1 and CDR2: LNHDA and SQIVND (reference sequence). The CDR3 DNA reads TGTGCCAGCAGTTTTTGGACAGGGGGCGGTAATGAGCAGTTCTTC. Amino acids: CASSFWTGGGNEQFF. Full variable domain (missing parts from reference TRBV19 and TRBJ2-1): DGGITQSPKYLFRKEGQNVTLSCEQNLNHDAMYWYRQDPGQGLRLIYYSQIVNDFQKGDIAEGYSVSREKKESFPLTVTSAQKNPTAFYLCASSFWTGGGNEQFFGPGTRLTVL.

The table lists this clonotype with many counts. The genes are TRBV7-9 and TRBJ1-4, with D maybe TRBD1 (5 bases). The V gene's germline CDR1 is SEHNR and CDR2 FQNEAQ (reference sequence). Trimming cost V 5 bases and J 8 bases, with 18 bases left between them. The CDR3 runs 15 residues. CDR3 sequence (DNA): TGTGCCAGCAGCGAGTACAGGTTGGGGGGGGAAAAACTGTTTTTT. It specifies CASSEYRLGGEKLFF.

The chain joins TRBV14 to TRBJ2-3; 7 bases align to TRBD1. Germline-derived CDR1 and CDR2 are SGHDN and FVKESK. This CDR3 comprises 17 residues. Trimming at V came to 6 bases and at J to 2 bases, leaving 14 bases not matched to a gene. The CDR3 bases are TGTGCCAGCAGTCCCCTCTTGGTACAGGGGTCCACAGATACGCAGTATTTT. Protein sequence: CASSPLLVQGSTDTQYF. Drawing the rest from reference TRBV14 and TRBJ2-3, the complete variable domain is EAGVTQFPSHSVIEKGQTVTLRCDPISGHDNLYWYRRVMGKEIKFLLHFVKESKQDESGMPNNRFLAERTGGTYSTLKVQPAELEDSGVYFCASSPLLVQGSTDTQYFGPGTRLTVL.

The J gene is TRBJ2-3, the V gene TRBV9; D call uncertain. With 0 bases removed from V and 1 base from J, the gap between germline ends came to 9 bases. The CDR3 has 15 residues. Germline V gene lookup returns CDR1 SGDLS and CDR2 YYNGEE. DNA of the CDR3: TGTGCCAGCAGCGTAGGGACCACCCGCACAGATACGCAGTATTTT. It translates to CASSVGTTRTDTQYF.

V gene TRBV11-1 combines with J gene TRBJ2-1; weak D call: TRBD1 (6 bases). The V and J ends lost 6 bases and 1 base respectively, with 22 bases between them. The CDR3 runs 18 residues. The V gene's germline CDR1 is SGHAT and CDR2 FQDESV (reference sequence). The CDR3 here is CASSLVTNTRGSYNEQFF. The CDR3 DNA is TGTGCCAGCAGTCTAGTCACCAATACGAGGGGGTCCTACAATGAGCAGTTCTTC.

This clonotype was counted many times. A junction end diverges from the germline sequence, so it may reflect a read error. The chain combines TRBV11-2 with TRBJ2-1; perhaps TRBD1 as D (5 bases). This CDR3 has 17 residues. Germline CDR1 is SGHAT and CDR2 is FQNNGV. In DNA, the CDR3 is TGTGCTAGCAGCGTCTTCTTTGACAGCCTGAACTACAATGAGCAGTTCTTC. It is translated as CASSVFFDSLNYNEQFF.

The rearrangement uses TRBV20-1 and TRBJ2-7; 8 nucleotides line up with TRBD2. The V and J ends lost 4 bases and 1 base, in that order; junction bases with no gene match: 9. The CDR3 runs to 15 residues. Germline CDR1 reads DFQATT; CDR2 reads SNEGSKA (reference sequence). The chain's CDR3 is CSAKPGTRMSYEQYF. Written as DNA, the CDR3 is TGCAGTGCTAAGCCCGGGACTAGGATGTCCTACGAGCAGTACTTC.

The chain couples TRBV7-2 to TRBJ2-1; 8 bases agree with TRBD2. CDR1 is SGHTA and CDR2 is FQGNSA in the germline V gene. This CDR3 contains 13 residues. The V segment lost 4 bases and the J segment 5 bases; nucleotides outside the gene matches: 1. The CDR3 here is CASSSLADNEQFF. The CDR3 nucleotides read TGTGCCAGCAGCTCACTAGCGGACAATGAGCAGTTCTTC.

The V gene is TRBV9, the J gene TRBJ2-7; D assignment may be TRBD1 or TRBD2 (7 bases each). Germline V gene sequence: CDR1 SGDLS, CDR2 YYNGEE. Between the trimmed V and J ends, which lost 7 bases and 1 base, there was a span of 12 bases. The CDR3 has 13 amino acids. The CDR3 sequence is CASGGDSSYEQYF. The CDR3 nucleotides read TGTGCCAGCGGGGGGGACAGTTCCTACGAGCAGTACTTC.

Note on this clonotype: Mismatch with germline at one junction end may stem from a read error. The gene calls are TRBV7-9 and TRBJ1-5; D gene uncertain. The CDR3 has 14 residues. Per germline, CDR1 SEHNR and CDR2 FQNEAQ (reference sequence). The CDR3 loop reads CAGSSTCSNQPQHF. For the CDR3, the DNA is TGTGCCGGCAGCTCAACATGCTCTAATCAGCCCCAGCATTTT.

This clonotype was recorded many times. This sequence joins TRBV28 and TRBJ2-5, with D possibly matching TRBD1 (5 bases). V lost 6 bases to trimming and J lost 1 base, with 15 bases between them. The V gene's germline CDR1 is MDHEN and CDR2 SYDVKM. The CDR3 has 15 residues. DNA of the CDR3: TGTGCCAGCAGGCGACAGTTCGATTCCCAAGAGACCCAGTACTTC. The encoded protein is CASRRQFDSQETQYF.

This clonotype was seen a handful of times. The rearrangement uses TRBV29-1 and TRBJ2-3; TRBD2 might be the D (6 bases). This CDR3 comprises 13 residues. The V end lost 5 bases, the J end lost 0 bases, and 9 bases lay between the germline ends. Per germline, CDR1 SQVTM and CDR2 ANQGSEA. CDR3 nucleotides: TGCAGCGTTCTCGGGAGAAGCACAGATACGCAGTATTTT. Encoded protein: CSVLGRSTDTQYF.

This clonotype was recorded many times. This chain joins TRBV6-1 and TRBJ2-7; the match to TRBD2 covers 8 bases. Germline lookup yields CDR1 MNHNS and CDR2 SASEGT. The trim removed 6 bases at V and 5 bases at J, leaving 12 bases unmatched. The CDR3 is made up of 15 amino acids. The CDR3 DNA sequence: TGTGCCAGCAGCAGCAGCGGGGGCCCCCGGGACGAGCAGTACTTC. Protein: CASSSSGGPRDEQYF.

This clonotype was seen many times. The chain links TRBV6-1 to TRBJ2-2; perhaps TRBD2 as D (6 bases). CDR1 and CDR2 (germline): MNHNS, SASEGT. V lost 5 bases, J lost 3 bases, and 13 bases lay in between. The CDR3 length is 15 residues. CDR3 in amino acids: CASSQRAQDTGELFF. CDR3 in DNA: TGTGCCAGCAGTCAGCGGGCCCAGGACACCGGGGAGCTGTTTTTT.

In this sample, this clonotype turned up a few times. The chain has TRBV24-1 and TRBJ1-5, with a tentative D call TRBD1 (5 bases). Germline CDR1 reads KGHDR; CDR2 reads SFDVKD. V lost 2 bases, J lost 2 bases, and 9 bases lay in between. The CDR3 is 15 residues long. The CDR3 bases are TGTGCCACCAGTGATTCAACAGGTGGCAATCAGCCCCAGCATTTT. The encoded protein is CATSDSTGGNQPQHF.

This clonotype was counted between two and nine times. The V gene is TRBV15, the J gene TRBJ2-6; D is possibly TRBD1 (5 bases). The V and J ends lost 0 bases and 6 bases respectively, with 9 bases between them. Germline V gene data show CDR1 as LNHNV and CDR2 as YYDKDF (reference sequence). The CDR3 length is 15 residues. CDR3 in DNA: TGTGCCACCAGCAGAGAATTAGGGGAGGCCAACGTCCTGACTTTC. Protein sequence: CATSRELGEANVLTF.